The source of this T cell receptor (beta chain) is a study of T-cell reconstitution after alpha-beta-depleted transplantation in children. Study-wide findings and caveats: Reports say that about two months after transplant, the alpha-beta T cells came out of several hundred graft clones that had expanded.

Looked up from germline, CDR1 is MNHEY and CDR2 is SVGEGT. V shed 5 bases, J shed 4 bases, and the junction held 8 bases outside the gene matches. The CDR3 consists of 15 residues. It was with unique molecular identifiers that the TCRbeta library was prepared. TCRdb reanalysed the PCR reads using MiXCR and keeps one entry per CDR3 protein. Seen here are fewer than 750,000 distinct CDR3 sequences, 25% to 30% observed once, and the top ten hold approximately 39%. This clonotype was detected only a few times. Its target is unknown. The material was PBMCs, obtained before TCRalphabeta/CD19-depleted stem cell transplant. This receptor was identified in a boy under two years old with Wiskott-Aldrich syndrome, due to receive a stem cell transplant. The chain combines TRBV6-2 or TRBV6-3 with TRBJ1-2; 9 bases match TRBD1. The CDR3 region is CASSATRTGAYGYTF. For the CDR3, the DNA is TGTGCCAGCAGTGCGACCAGGACAGGGGCCTATGGCTACACCTTC.